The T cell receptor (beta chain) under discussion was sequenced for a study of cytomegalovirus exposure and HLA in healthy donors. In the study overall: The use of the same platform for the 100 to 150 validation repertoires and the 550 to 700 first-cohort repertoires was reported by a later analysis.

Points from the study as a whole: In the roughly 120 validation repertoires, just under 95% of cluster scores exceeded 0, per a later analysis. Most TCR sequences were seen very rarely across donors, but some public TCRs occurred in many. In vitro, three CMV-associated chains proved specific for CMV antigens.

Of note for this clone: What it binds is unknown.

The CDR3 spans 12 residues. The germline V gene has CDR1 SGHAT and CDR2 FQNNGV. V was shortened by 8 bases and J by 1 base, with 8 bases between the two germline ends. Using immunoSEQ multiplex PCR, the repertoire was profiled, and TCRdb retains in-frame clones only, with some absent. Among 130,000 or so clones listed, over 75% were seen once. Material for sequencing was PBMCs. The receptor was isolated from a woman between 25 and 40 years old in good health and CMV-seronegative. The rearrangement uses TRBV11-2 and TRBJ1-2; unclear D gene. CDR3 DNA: TGTGCCAGCTACAGAATTAACTATGGCTACACCTTC. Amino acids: CASYRINYGYTF.